There are many counts of the clone carrying this TCR beta chain. CDR1 and CDR2 from the germline V gene are KGHDR and SFDVKD. V lost 5 bases to trimming and J lost 2 bases, with 15 bases between them. The CDR3 totals 15 residues. The data were taken from a study of T cells in Graves' hyperthyroidism and ophthalmopathy. Amplified TCR beta CDR3 regions derived from RNA transcripts. The HTBI primer set was used in a first-round RT-PCR of the TCR CDR3. MiXCR was run by TCRdb on the multiplex PCR reads, yielding one entry per CDR3 protein. The sample has more than 300,000 distinct CDR3 sequences; 11% to 15% are singletons.

This receptor was obtained from a woman in her 30s with Graves' hyperthyroidism. The J gene is TRBJ2-7, the V gene TRBV24-1; a possible D gene is TRBD2 (5 bases). Sequencing input: blood. CDR3 bases: TGTGCCACCAGTGGGATTCTGGGAGCAGCCTACGAGCAGTACTTC. Encoded protein: CATSGILGAAYEQYF.